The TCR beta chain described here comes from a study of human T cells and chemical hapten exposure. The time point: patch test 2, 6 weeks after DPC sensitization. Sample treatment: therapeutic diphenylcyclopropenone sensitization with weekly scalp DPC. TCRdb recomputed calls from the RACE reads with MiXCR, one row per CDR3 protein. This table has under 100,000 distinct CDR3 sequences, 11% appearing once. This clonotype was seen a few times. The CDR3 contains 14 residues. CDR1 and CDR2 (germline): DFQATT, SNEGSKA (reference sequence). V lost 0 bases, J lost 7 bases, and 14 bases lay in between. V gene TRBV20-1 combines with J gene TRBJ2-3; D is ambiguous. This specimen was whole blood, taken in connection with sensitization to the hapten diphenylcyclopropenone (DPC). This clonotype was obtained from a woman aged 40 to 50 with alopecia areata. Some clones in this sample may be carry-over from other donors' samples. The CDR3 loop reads CSARDQLGSNTQYF. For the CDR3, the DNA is TGCAGTGCTAGAGATCAGCTTGGGTCAAATACGCAGTATTTT.